The 30 T cell receptor beta chains below all came from one sample that was sequenced in a study of long-term antiretroviral therapy in people with HIV. Sequencing relied on immunoSEQ assay v3.0, run at survey level. TCRdb's table, derived via immunoSEQ multiplex PCR, lists solely in-frame clones and lacks some. Here the sample spans 20,000 to 30,000 clones, 80% to 90% being singletons. This specimen was unsorted PBMCs, taken 3 years after starting antiretroviral therapy. These TCRs come from a man aged 18-30 years with HIV.

This clone was counted only a few times. The chain combines TRBV27 with TRBJ2-2; TRBD2 aligns across 7 bases. Unmatched junction bases numbered 6, after V lost 1 base and J lost 1 base. CDR1 is MNHEY, CDR2 SMNVEV, per germline (reference sequence). CDR3 size: 17 residues. CDR3 sequence (DNA): TGTGCCAGCAGTTTATACGGGGGAGGGGTGAACACCGGGGAGCTGTTTTTT. Translated, it gives CASSLYGGGVNTGELFF.

This chain joins TRBV19 and TRBJ2-3, with 9 bases identical to TRBD2. V lost 5 bases and J lost 3; bases outside the gene matches: 9. This CDR3 contains 16 residues. Germline CDR1 and CDR2: LNHDA and SQIVND (reference sequence). The CDR3 coding sequence is TGTGCCAGTAGTCAAGGGCTTGCGGGGGGGACAGATACGCAGTATTTT. It is translated as CASSQGLAGGTDTQYF.

This clone appeared a few times. The chain couples TRBV4-2 to TRBJ2-6, with D possibly being TRBD1 (6 bases). Trimming cost V 0 bases and J 2 bases, with 8 bases left between them. The V gene's germline CDR1 is LGHNA and CDR2 YNFKEQ. The CDR3 contains 16 residues. The CDR3 region is CASSQDGGAGANVLTF. CDR3 sequence (DNA): TGTGCCAGCAGCCAAGATGGGGGCGCTGGGGCCAACGTCCTGACTTTC.

The chain carries TRBV7-9 and TRBJ2-7; no clear D. CDR1 and CDR2 (germline): SEHNR, FQNEAQ (reference sequence). V lost 2 bases to trimming and J lost 7 bases, with 12 bases between them. The CDR3 extends over 13 amino acids. In DNA, the CDR3 is TGTGCCAGCAGCTTACCGGCAATGGGGGAGCAGTACGTC. Translated, it gives CASSLPAMGEQYV.

The chain is built from TRBV9 and TRBJ2-2, with D possibly being TRBD2 (6 bases). CDR1 and CDR2 (germline): SGDLS, YYNGEE. Trimming took off 0 bases at V and 5 bases at J, with 14 bases between the two ends. The CDR3 runs 16 residues. CDR3 sequence reads: CASSVVPDYQTGELFF. CDR3 in DNA: TGTGCCAGCAGCGTAGTCCCGGACTACCAGACCGGGGAGCTGTTTTTT.

By proportion, this clone is medium-sized. The same CDR3 can be traced to other DNA sequences in this sample. J is TRBJ1-3 and V is TRBV11-2; 7 bases fit TRBD1. The CDR3 runs 15 residues. Germline CDR1 is SGHAT and CDR2 is FQNNGV. The junction had 2 bases not matched to a gene; V was cut back by 0 bases and J by 3 bases. CDR3 loop: CASSLEGQLGNTIYF. CDR3 nucleotide sequence: TGTGCCAGCAGCTTAGAGGGACAGCTTGGAAACACCATATATTTT.

The chain links TRBV2 to TRBJ1-5; D unclear. Germline CDR1 and CDR2: SNHLY and FYNNEI. The length of the CDR3 is 13 residues. V was pared by 4 bases and J by 7 bases, with 11 bases between. CDR3 nucleotides: TGTGCCAGCAGTGGGTTGGCGAGACAGCCCCAGCATTTT. It yields the protein CASSGLARQPQHF.

This chain connects TRBV28 to TRBJ1-2; D not certain. The germline CDR1 and CDR2 sequences are MDHEN and SYDVKM. Trimming pared 8 bases from V and 0 bases from J, leaving 7 bases between. This CDR3 is 12 amino acids long. DNA of the CDR3: TGTGCCAGCGGGCTAGCTAACTATGGCTACACCTTC. Its translation is CASGLANYGYTF.

V gene TRBV7-9 combines with J gene TRBJ2-3; D remains unclear. V was cut by 2 bases and J by 0 bases, with 15 bases left in between. CDR3 length: 17 residues. From germline, CDR1 is SEHNR and CDR2 FQNEAQ (reference sequence). The CDR3, as DNA: TGTGCCAGCAGCTTACCCCGTTGGTATGAGAGCACAGATACGCAGTATTTT. Its protein product is CASSLPRWYESTDTQYF.

The gene calls are TRBV4-2 and TRBJ2-1, with D unclear. Germline CDR1 LGHNA, CDR2 YNFKEQ. The V end lost 5 bases, the J end lost 7 bases, and 12 bases lay between the germline ends. CDR3 size: 13 residues. CDR3 bases: TGTGCCAGCAGCATTCCGTACACGAATGAGCAGTTCTTC. Protein: CASSIPYTNEQFF.

The genes are TRBV6-5 and TRBJ1-1, with unresolved D. V was clipped by 1 base and J by 7 bases, with 4 bases between them. Germline CDR1 is MNHEY and CDR2 is SVGAGI. The CDR3 spans 11 residues. CDR3 sequence: CASSYFGEAFF. DNA of the CDR3: TGTGCCAGCAGTTACTTCGGTGAAGCTTTCTTT.

The rearrangement joins TRBV6-6 to TRBJ2-7; D might be TRBD1 or TRBD2, each matching 5 bases. The CDR3 runs to 15 residues. Trimming stripped 6 bases from V and 5 bases from J, with 20 bases between. In germline, CDR1 is MNHNY, CDR2 SVGAGI (reference sequence). The chain's CDR3 is CASSHVGVLFHEQYF. CDR3 sequence (DNA): TGTGCCAGCAGCCACGTGGGGGTTCTTTTCCACGAGCAGTACTTC.

The rearrangement uses TRBV5-6 and TRBJ2-2; no clear D. The CDR3 spans 14 residues. V lost 2 bases to trimming and J lost 1 base, with 6 bases between them. Per germline, CDR1 SGHDT and CDR2 YYEEEE. The CDR3 DNA sequence: TGTGCCAGCAGCTTTAGCCAGAACACCGGGGAGCTGTTTTTT. Translation gives CASSFSQNTGELFF.

As DNA, the CDR3 is TGTGCCAGCAGCGAGGCAGGGGGCAGGGGGCAGCCCCAGCATTTT. Translation gives CASSEAGGRGQPQHF. This rearrangement joins TRBV5-5 to TRBJ1-5, with 8 bases identical to TRBD1. The J segment lost 7 bases and the V segment lost 4 bases, leaving 10 bases of the junction unmatched. The CDR3 spans 15 residues. Germline loops: CDR1 SGHKS, CDR2 YYEKEE (reference sequence).

The chain carries TRBV28 and TRBJ2-3; TRBD2 agrees at 8 bases. J gave up 2 bases and V 6 bases, and 13 bases lay outside the gene matches. CDR3 length: 17 amino acids. Per the germline V gene, CDR1 is MDHEN and CDR2 is SYDVKM. CDR3 in DNA: TGTGCCAGCAGGCTGGATATAGGCGGGGGGTTCACAGATACGCAGTATTTT. It is translated as CASRLDIGGGFTDTQYF.

CDR3 bases: TGTGCCAGCAGTGGGGGCGGGGACGGCAATGAGCAGTTCTTC. Amino acid sequence: CASSGGGDGNEQFF. This chain links TRBV6-4 with TRBJ2-1, with TRBD2 as a possible D gene (6 bases). This CDR3 is 14 amino acids long. Looked up from germline, CDR1 is MRHNA and CDR2 is SNTAGT. Trimming removed 4 bases at V and 6 bases at J, with 13 bases between.

The count of this clone is one. This chain uses TRBV9 with TRBJ1-2; possible D gene TRBD1, 5 bases. The CDR3 runs to 15 residues. CDR1 and CDR2 (germline): SGDLS, YYNGEE. Trimming left V 4 bases short and J 0 bases short, with 13 bases between. The CDR3 DNA is TGTGCCAGCAGCCCCGCTGGGGCGACTAACTATGGCTACACCTTC. The encoded protein is CASSPAGATNYGYTF.

The rearrangement links TRBV10-2 to TRBJ1-6; 8 bases are a match to TRBD1. The CDR3 spans 13 residues. V dropped 2 bases and J dropped 10; count of bases not matched to a gene: 1. Germline CDR1 WSHSY, CDR2 SAAADI. DNA of the CDR3: TGCGCCAGCAGTGAGGACAGGGGCTCACCCCTCCACTTT. Translated: CASSEDRGSPLHF.

This chain connects TRBV6-5 to TRBJ1-2; D is unresolved. CDR3 size: 13 residues. Germline V lookup: CDR1 MNHEY, CDR2 SVGAGI. The V and J ends lost 8 bases and 2 bases respectively, with 12 bases between them. The CDR3 here is CASRLEQNYGYTF. For the CDR3, the DNA is TGTGCCAGCCGACTGGAGCAGAACTATGGCTACACCTTC.

The J gene is TRBJ1-4, the V gene TRBV5-4, with TRBD1 matching over 7 bases. Germline V lookup: CDR1 SGHNT, CDR2 YYREEE (reference sequence). J was trimmed by 7 bases and V by 4 bases; bases with no gene match: 7. The CDR3 sequence is 14 residues long. The CDR3 bases are TGTGCCAGCAGCCAAGACAGGGCGGGTGAAAAACTGTTTTTT. Amino acids: CASSQDRAGEKLFF.

This clone came up a few times. The chain joins TRBV4-1 to TRBJ1-4; D unclear. Trimming stripped 0 bases from V and 7 bases from J, with 12 bases between. Germline V gives CDR1 MGHRA, CDR2 YSYEKL. The CDR3 is made up of 15 amino acids. CDR3 in DNA: TGCGCCAGCAGCCAAGACCAGGCTTGGGGTGAAAAACTGTTTTTT. It translates to CASSQDQAWGEKLFF.

The chain couples TRBV7-2 to TRBJ1-1, with 7 bases matching TRBD1. Per germline, CDR1 SGHTA and CDR2 FQGNSA. CDR3 length: 16 amino acids. V trimming: 5 bases; J trimming: 0 bases; junction bases outside the gene matches: 9. CDR3 DNA: TGTGCCAGCAGCGGCCCATACAGGGGCTTGAACACTGAAGCTTTCTTT. Its translation is CASSGPYRGLNTEAFF.

By share of the sample, this clone is medium-sized. V gene TRBV23-1 combines with J gene TRBJ2-1; weak D call: TRBD1 (5 bases). TRBV23-1 is classed as an ORF, of uncertain function. The V end lost 4 bases, the J end lost 8 bases, and 12 bases lay between the germline ends. The CDR3 consists of 13 residues. CDR3 residues: CASSRKGHYEQFF. In nucleotides, the CDR3 is TGCGCCAGCAGTCGAAAGGGGCACTATGAGCAGTTCTTC.

The V call is TRBV13, the J call TRBJ1-1, with D perhaps TRBD1 (5 bases). This CDR3 has 13 amino acids. CDR1 PRHDT and CDR2 FYEKMQ come from the germline V gene (reference sequence). The V end lost 5 bases, the J end lost 2 bases, and 9 bases lay between the germline ends. The CDR3 region is CASSIDRNTEAFF. Here the CDR3 DNA reads TGTGCCAGCAGCATTGACAGAAACACTGAAGCTTTCTTT.

The chain recombines TRBV2 with TRBJ1-4; maybe TRBD1 (5 bases). The V gene lost 4 bases and the J gene lost 1 base, with 16 bases spanning the gap. The CDR3 is made up of 17 amino acids. CDR1 is SNHLY, CDR2 FYNNEI, per germline. The CDR3 sequence: CASSGDLKGRTNEKLFF. The CDR3 bases are TGTGCCAGCAGTGGCGATCTAAAGGGACGAACTAATGAAAAACTGTTTTTT.

CDR3 nucleotides: TGTGCCAGCAGTCCGGGGGAGACCCAGTACTTC. Protein product: CASSPGETQYF. The chain is built from TRBV6-5 and TRBJ2-5, with D perhaps matching TRBD2 (5 bases). Germline lookup yields CDR1 MNHEY and CDR2 SVGAGI. V shed 5 bases and J shed 5 bases, with 6 bases lying between them. This CDR3 contains 11 residues.

This sequence joins TRBV2 and TRBJ2-3; D gene ambiguous. Trimming stripped 6 bases from V and 1 base from J, with 14 bases between. CDR3 length: 15 residues. Germline CDR1 and CDR2: SNHLY and FYNNEI. The CDR3 spells CASSSAGSGTDTQYF. The DNA of the CDR3 is TGTGCCAGCAGCTCTGCCGGATCTGGCACAGATACGCAGTATTTT. The full variable domain, rest sourced from reference TRBV2 and TRBJ2-3, is EPEVTQTPSHQVTQMGQEVILRCVPISNHLYFYWYRQILGQKVEFLVSFYNNEISEKSEIFDDQFSVERPDGSNFTLKIRSTKLEDSAMYFCASSSAGSGTDTQYFGPGTRLTVL.

The rearrangement uses TRBV6-1 and TRBJ2-3; TRBD1 aligns across 7 bases. V shed 3 bases, J shed 2 bases, and the junction held 5 bases outside the gene matches. There are 15 residues in the CDR3. Looked up from germline, CDR1 is MNHNS and CDR2 is SASEGT. In DNA form, the CDR3 reads TGTGCCAGCAGTGACCGGGACAGTTACACAGATACGCAGTATTTT. It specifies CASSDRDSYTDTQYF.

The rearrangement links TRBV20-1 to TRBJ1-5; D gene uncertain. The CDR3 consists of 10 residues. The germline V and J ends were trimmed by 6 bases and 12 bases, with 12 bases remaining between them. Per the germline V gene, CDR1 is DFQATT and CDR2 is SNEGSKA (reference sequence). The chain's CDR3 is CSALTELQHF. In DNA, the CDR3 is TGCAGTGCACTGACCGAGCTCCAGCATTTT.

J is TRBJ1-1 and V is TRBV5-6; no reliable D call. CDR1 and CDR2 (germline): SGHDT, YYEEEE. V dropped 5 bases and J dropped 0 bases, with 8 bases sitting between them. The CDR3 is 13 residues long. The CDR3 bases are TGTGCCAGCAGAGGAAGCATGAACACTGAAGCTTTCTTT. Translation gives CASRGSMNTEAFF.